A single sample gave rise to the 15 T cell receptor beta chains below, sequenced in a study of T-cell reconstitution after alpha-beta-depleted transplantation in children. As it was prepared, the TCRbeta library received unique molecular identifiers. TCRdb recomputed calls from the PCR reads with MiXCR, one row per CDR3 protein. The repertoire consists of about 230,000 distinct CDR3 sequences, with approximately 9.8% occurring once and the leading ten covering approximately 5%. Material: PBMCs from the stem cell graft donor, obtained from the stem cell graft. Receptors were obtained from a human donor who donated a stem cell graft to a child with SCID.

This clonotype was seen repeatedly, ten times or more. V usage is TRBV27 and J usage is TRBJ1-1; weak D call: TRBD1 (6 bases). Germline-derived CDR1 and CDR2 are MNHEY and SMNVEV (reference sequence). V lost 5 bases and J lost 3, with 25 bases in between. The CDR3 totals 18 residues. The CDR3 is CASSPRRWQGMRDTEAFF. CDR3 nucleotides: TGTGCCAGCAGTCCGCGTCGGTGGCAGGGGATGAGGGACACTGAAGCTTTCTTT.

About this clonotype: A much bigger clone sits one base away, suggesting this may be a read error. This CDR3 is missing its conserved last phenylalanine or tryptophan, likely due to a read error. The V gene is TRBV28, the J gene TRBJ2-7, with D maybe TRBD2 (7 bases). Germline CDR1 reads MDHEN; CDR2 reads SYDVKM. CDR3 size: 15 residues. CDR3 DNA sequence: TGTGCCGGCAGTTCGCCCGGGGGGCGCTCCTACGAGCAGTACCTC. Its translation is CAGSSPGGRSYEQYL.

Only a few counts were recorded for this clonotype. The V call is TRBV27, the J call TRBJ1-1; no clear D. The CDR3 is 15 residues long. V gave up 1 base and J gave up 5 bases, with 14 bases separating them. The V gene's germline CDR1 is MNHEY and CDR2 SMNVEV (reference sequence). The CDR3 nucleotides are TGTGCCAGCAGTTTATACGGGCGGGGTTTGACTGAAGCTTTCTTT. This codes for CASSLYGRGLTEAFF.

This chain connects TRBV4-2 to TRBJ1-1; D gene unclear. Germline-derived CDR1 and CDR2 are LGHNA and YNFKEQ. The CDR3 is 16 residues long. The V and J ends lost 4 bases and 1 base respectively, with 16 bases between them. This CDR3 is CASSPTFRVGNTEAFF. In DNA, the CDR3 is TGTGCCAGCAGCCCTACATTTCGCGTAGGGAACACTGAAGCTTTCTTT.

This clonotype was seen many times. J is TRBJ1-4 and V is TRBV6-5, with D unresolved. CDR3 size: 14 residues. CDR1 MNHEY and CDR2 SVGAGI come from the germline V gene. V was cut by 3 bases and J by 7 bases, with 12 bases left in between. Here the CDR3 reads CASSYRVRSEKLFF. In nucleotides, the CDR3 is TGTGCCAGCAGTTATCGGGTGAGGAGTGAAAAACTGTTTTTT.

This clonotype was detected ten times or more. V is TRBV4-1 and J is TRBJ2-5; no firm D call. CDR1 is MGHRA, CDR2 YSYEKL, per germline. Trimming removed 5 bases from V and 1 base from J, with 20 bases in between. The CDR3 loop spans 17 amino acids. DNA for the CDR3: TGCGCCAGCAGCACAAGTTCCTCCCCCGTCAGCCAAGAGACCCAGTACTTC. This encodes CASSTSSSPVSQETQYF.

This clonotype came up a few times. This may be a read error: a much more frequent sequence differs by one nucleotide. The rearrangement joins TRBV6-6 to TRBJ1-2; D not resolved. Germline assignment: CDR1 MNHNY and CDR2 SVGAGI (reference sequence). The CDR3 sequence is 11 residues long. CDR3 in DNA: TGTGCCAGCATCCCTGTCACTGGCGACACCTTC. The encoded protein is CASIPVTGDTF.

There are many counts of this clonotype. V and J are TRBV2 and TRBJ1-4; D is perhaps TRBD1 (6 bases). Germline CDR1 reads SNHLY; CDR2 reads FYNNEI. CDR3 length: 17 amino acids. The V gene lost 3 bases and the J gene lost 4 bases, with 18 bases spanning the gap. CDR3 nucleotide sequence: TGTGCCAGCAGTGAGCTAGAGGATCCAGGGGTTAATGAAAAACTGTTTTTT. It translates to CASSELEDPGVNEKLFF.

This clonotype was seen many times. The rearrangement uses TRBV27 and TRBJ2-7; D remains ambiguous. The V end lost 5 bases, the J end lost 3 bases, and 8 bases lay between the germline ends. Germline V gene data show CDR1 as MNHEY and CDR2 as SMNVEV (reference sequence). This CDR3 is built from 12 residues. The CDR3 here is CASSARFYEQYF. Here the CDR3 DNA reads TGTGCCAGCAGTGCACGATTCTACGAGCAGTACTTC.

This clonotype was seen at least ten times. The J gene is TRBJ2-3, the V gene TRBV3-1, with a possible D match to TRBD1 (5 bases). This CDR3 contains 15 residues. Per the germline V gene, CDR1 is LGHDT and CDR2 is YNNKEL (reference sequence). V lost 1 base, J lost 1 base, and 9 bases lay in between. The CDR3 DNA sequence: TGTGCCAGCAGCCAAGTGAGACAGCGCACAGATACGCAGTATTTT. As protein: CASSQVRQRTDTQYF.

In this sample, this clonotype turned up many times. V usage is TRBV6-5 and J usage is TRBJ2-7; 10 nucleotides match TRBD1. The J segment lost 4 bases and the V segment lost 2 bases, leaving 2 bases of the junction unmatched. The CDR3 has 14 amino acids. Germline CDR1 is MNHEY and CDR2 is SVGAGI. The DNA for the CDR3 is TGTGCCAGCAGTTACAGGACAGGGGGATACGAGCAGTACTTC. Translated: CASSYRTGGYEQYF.

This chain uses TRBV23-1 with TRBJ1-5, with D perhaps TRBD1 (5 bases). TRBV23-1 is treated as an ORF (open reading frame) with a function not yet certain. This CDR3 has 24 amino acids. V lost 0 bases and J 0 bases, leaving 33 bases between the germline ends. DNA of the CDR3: TGCGCCAGCAGTCAATCGATGGGAGGGGCCAGAACCCCCTGGTCGGAATATAGCAATCAGCCCCAGCATTTT. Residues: CASSQSMGGARTPWSEYSNQPQHF.

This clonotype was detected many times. The CDR3 nucleotides read TGTGCCAGCAGCTTTACAGGGGGCCTTTGGCAGCCCCAGCATTTT. Residues: CASSFTGGLWQPQHF. This chain connects TRBV7-2 to TRBJ1-5; 9 positions agree with TRBD1. There are 15 residues in the CDR3. From germline, CDR1 is SGHTA and CDR2 FQGNSA. J was trimmed by 7 bases and V by 3 bases; bases with no gene match: 7.

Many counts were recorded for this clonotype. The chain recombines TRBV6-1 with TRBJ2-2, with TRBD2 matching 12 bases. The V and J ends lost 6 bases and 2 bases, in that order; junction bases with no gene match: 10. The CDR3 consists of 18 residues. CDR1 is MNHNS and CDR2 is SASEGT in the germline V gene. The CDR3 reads CASSTHPGLAGNTGELFF. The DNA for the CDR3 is TGTGCCAGCAGCACCCATCCGGGACTAGCGGGCAACACCGGGGAGCTGTTTTTT.

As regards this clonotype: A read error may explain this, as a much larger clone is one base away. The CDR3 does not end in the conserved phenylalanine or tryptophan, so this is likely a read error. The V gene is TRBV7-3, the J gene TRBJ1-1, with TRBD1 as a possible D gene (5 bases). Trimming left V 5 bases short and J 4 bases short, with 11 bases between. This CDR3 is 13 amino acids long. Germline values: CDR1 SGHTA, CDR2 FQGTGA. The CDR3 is CASSAGRGTEAFI. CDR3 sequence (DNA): TGTGCCAGCAGCGCCGGTAGGGGCACTGAAGCTTTCATT.